This TCR beta chain was documented in a study of CD8 T cells in ankylosing spondylitis. Findings and caveats of the study: For ankylosing spondylitis blood, a TCR beta motif of several highly homologous variants appeared characteristic.

CDR3 size: 14 residues. Trimming shortened V by 3 bases and J by 0 bases, and 9 bases separated the two germline ends. CDR1 is DFQATT and CDR2 is SNEGSKA in the germline V gene (reference sequence). 5'-RACE, quantitative and with molecular barcodes, yielded the TCR beta libraries. TCRdb reanalysed the 5' RACE reads using MiXCR and keeps one entry per CDR3 protein. The sample yields under 300,000 distinct CDR3 sequences, about 20% seen once. There are a few counts of this clonotype. Antigen unknown. This TCR was recovered from a male donor with ankylosing spondylitis or in good health (not recorded which). Sequencing was performed on blood, either unsorted or a sorted T cell fraction (not recorded which). The V gene is TRBV20-1, the J gene TRBJ2-1; possible D gene TRBD2, 5 bases. The CDR3 protein is CSASKRSSYNEQFF. CDR3 in DNA: TGCAGTGCTAGTAAGCGGAGCTCCTACAATGAGCAGTTCTTC.